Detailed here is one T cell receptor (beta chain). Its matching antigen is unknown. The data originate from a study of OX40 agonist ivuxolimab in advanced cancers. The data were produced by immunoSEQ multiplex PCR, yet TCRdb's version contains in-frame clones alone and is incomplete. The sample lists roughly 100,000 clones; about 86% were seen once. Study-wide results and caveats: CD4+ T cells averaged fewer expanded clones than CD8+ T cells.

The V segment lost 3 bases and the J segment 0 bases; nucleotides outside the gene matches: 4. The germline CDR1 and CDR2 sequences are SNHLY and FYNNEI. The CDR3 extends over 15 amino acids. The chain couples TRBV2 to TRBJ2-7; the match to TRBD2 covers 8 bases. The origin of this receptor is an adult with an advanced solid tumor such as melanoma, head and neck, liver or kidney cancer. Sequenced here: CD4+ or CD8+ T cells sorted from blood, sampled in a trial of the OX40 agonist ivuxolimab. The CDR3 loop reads CASSEWREASYEQYF. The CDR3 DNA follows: TGTGCCAGCAGTGAGTGGCGGGAGGCCTCCTACGAGCAGTACTTC. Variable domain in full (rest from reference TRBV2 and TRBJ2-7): EPEVTQTPSHQVTQMGQEVILRCVPISNHLYFYWYRQILGQKVEFLVSFYNNEISEKSEIFDDQFSVERPDGSNFTLKIRSTKLEDSAMYFCASSEWREASYEQYFGPGTRLTVT.